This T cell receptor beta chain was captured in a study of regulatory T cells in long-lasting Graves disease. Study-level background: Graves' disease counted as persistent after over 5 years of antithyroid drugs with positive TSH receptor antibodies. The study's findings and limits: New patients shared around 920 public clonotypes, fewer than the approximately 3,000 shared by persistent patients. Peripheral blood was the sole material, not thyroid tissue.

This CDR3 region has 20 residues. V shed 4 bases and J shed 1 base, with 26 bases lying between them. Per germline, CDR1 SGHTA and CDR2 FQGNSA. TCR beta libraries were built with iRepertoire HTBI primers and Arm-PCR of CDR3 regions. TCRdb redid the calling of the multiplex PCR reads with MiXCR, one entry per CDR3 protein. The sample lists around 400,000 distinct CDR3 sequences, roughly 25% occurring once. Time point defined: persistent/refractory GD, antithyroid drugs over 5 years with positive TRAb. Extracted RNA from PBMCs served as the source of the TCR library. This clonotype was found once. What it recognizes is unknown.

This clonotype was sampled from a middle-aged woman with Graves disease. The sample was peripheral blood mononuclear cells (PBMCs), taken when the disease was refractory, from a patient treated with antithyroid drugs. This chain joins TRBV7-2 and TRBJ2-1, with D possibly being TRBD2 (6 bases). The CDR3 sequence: CASSWEWGLMGMKSYNEQFF. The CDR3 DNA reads TGTGCCAGCAGCTGGGAATGGGGACTCATGGGAATGAAGTCCTACAATGAGCAGTTCTTC.